The text below deals with one TCR beta chain. The length of the CDR3 is 18 residues. Looked up from germline, CDR1 is MNHEY and CDR2 is SVGEGT. V was pared by 6 bases and J by 0 bases, with 21 bases between. The data were taken from a study of control samples from healthy donors and cancer patients. Measured with immunoSEQ multiplex PCR; TCRdb has only the in-frame clones, and not every one. The sample consists of 100,000 to 110,000 clones, about 90% of them appearing once. The TCR was taken from a woman between 45 and 65 years old in good health. This chain links TRBV6-2 or TRBV6-3 with TRBJ1-5; no firm D call. Sequencing was performed on blood. The CDR3 protein is CASSTNRRSGNSNQPQHF. In DNA form, the CDR3 reads TGTGCCAGCAGCACAAACCGGAGGTCGGGGAATAGCAATCAGCCCCAGCATTTT.